One and the same sample provided the 12 T cell receptor beta chains below, sequenced in a study of blood T cell repertoires in COVID-19. Here immunoSEQ multiplex PCR was the method, and the copy in TCRdb shows in-frame clones only, minus some. The profile covers about 130,000 clones, with 86% appearing a single time and about 4.4% taken by the ten largest. What was sequenced was PBMCs or T cells enriched from blood (not recorded which). These receptors came from a man between 45 and 60 years old who had recovered from COVID-19.

The rearrangement joins TRBV4-2 to TRBJ2-1; 15 bases align to TRBD2. The CDR3 has 18 amino acids. Germline CDR1 is LGHNA and CDR2 is YNFKEQ. Trimming took 4 bases from V and 5 from J; bases not matched to a gene: 9. The CDR3 here is CASSPIWTSGGDDNEQFF. The DNA of the CDR3 is TGTGCCAGCAGCCCGATCTGGACTAGCGGGGGGGATGACAATGAGCAGTTCTTC.

This clone has only one observation. The CDR3 nucleotides read TGTGCCTGGAGCCGACAGAAAGAGACCCAGTACTTC. Its protein is CAWSRQKETQYF. The genes are TRBV30 and TRBJ2-5, with a weak D call TRBD1 (5 bases). CDR1 is GTSNPN and CDR2 is SVGIG in the germline V gene (reference sequence). The V end lost 3 bases, the J end lost 3 bases, and 8 bases lay between the germline ends. The CDR3 length is 12 residues. Complete variable domain (other parts from reference TRBV30 and TRBJ2-5): SQTIHQWPATLVQPVGSPLSLECTVEGTSNPNLYWYRQAAGRGLQLLFYSVGIGQISSEVPQNLSASRPQDRQFILSSKKLLLSDSGFYLCAWSRQKETQYFGPGTRLLVL.

The rearrangement links TRBV24-1 to TRBJ2-6, with 8 bases lining up with TRBD1. The CDR3 extends over 17 amino acids. Looked up from germline, CDR1 is KGHDR and CDR2 is SFDVKD. Unmatched junction bases numbered 7, after V lost 5 bases and J lost 2 bases. The CDR3 sequence: CATSGTGKGAGANVLTF. In DNA, the CDR3 is TGTGCCACCAGTGGGACAGGGAAAGGAGCTGGGGCCAACGTCCTGACTTTC.

The chain employs TRBV5-1 and TRBJ2-2; D not certain. Looked up from germline, CDR1 is SGHRS and CDR2 is YFSETQ. CDR3 size: 13 residues. V lost 2 bases, J lost 6 bases, and 8 bases lay in between. For the CDR3, the DNA is TGCGCCAGCAGCTTCGACATTCCCGGGGAGCTGTTTTTT. This translates into CASSFDIPGELFF.

The chain uses TRBV27 and TRBJ1-4, with D unresolved. Trimming removed 5 bases from V and 0 bases from J, with 10 bases in between. Germline loops: CDR1 MNHEY, CDR2 SMNVEV (reference sequence). The CDR3 is 15 amino acids. The CDR3 here is CASSPRGATNEKLFF. The CDR3 bases are TGTGCCAGCAGTCCCCGCGGCGCAACTAATGAAAAACTGTTTTTT.

The chain combines TRBV14 with TRBJ1-1; D is unresolved. Germline V gene sequence: CDR1 SGHDN, CDR2 FVKESK. The V and J ends lost 4 bases and 4 bases respectively, with 10 bases between them. The CDR3 contains 13 residues. The CDR3: CASSLTGPTEAFF. The CDR3 DNA reads as TGTGCCAGCAGCCTCACGGGTCCCACTGAAGCTTTCTTT.

The CDR3 protein is CASRRAGVNGYTF. The CDR3 DNA follows: TGTGCCAGTAGGCGGGCGGGAGTAAACGGCTACACCTTC. The chain links TRBV19 to TRBJ1-2, with no clear D. V was trimmed by 6 bases and J by 8 bases, leaving 16 bases between them. The germline V gene has CDR1 LNHDA and CDR2 SQIVND (reference sequence). This CDR3 is built from 13 residues. Together with reference TRBV19 and TRBJ1-2, the CDR3 gives the full variable domain: DGGITQSPKYLFRKEGQNVTLSCEQNLNHDAMYWYRQDPGQGLRLIYYSQIVNDFQKGDIAEGYSVSREKKESFPLTVTSAQKNPTAFYLCASRRAGVNGYTFGSGTRLTVV.

The chain recombines TRBV19 with TRBJ1-6; D gene uncertain. Germline CDR1 reads LNHDA; CDR2 reads SQIVND (reference sequence). Trimming shortened V by 4 bases and J by 9 bases, and 10 bases separated the two germline ends. This CDR3 comprises 13 residues. The CDR3: CASSSREPSPLHF. Written as DNA, the CDR3 is TGTGCCAGTAGTAGCCGGGAACCTTCACCCCTCCACTTT. Supplemented by reference TRBV19 and TRBJ1-6, the full variable domain reads DGGITQSPKYLFRKEGQNVTLSCEQNLNHDAMYWYRQDPGQGLRLIYYSQIVNDFQKGDIAEGYSVSREKKESFPLTVTSAQKNPTAFYLCASSSREPSPLHFGNGTRLTVT.

This clone was counted a single time. This chain uses TRBV15 with TRBJ1-1; D is uncertain. Germline V lookup: CDR1 LNHNV, CDR2 YYDKDF (reference sequence). The CDR3 spans 14 residues. V lost 4 bases to trimming and J lost 3 bases, with 12 bases between them. The CDR3 protein is CATSTPGGDTEAFF. CDR3 nucleotides: TGTGCCACCAGCACCCCAGGCGGGGACACTGAAGCTTTCTTT.

As concerns this clone: The junction departs from germline at one end; a sequencing error may be responsible. The chain links TRBV5-1 to TRBJ2-3; perhaps TRBD1 as D (5 bases). The CDR3 extends over 12 amino acids. Germline V gene data show CDR1 as SGHRS and CDR2 as YFSETQ. CDR3 residues: CTSSLDSDTQYF. The CDR3 DNA is TGCACCAGCAGCCTTGACAGCGATACGCAGTATTTT.

The gene calls are TRBV12-3 or TRBV12-4 and TRBJ1-2, with D possibly TRBD1 on 5 matching bases. V lost 8 bases to trimming and J lost 3 bases, with 10 bases between them. This CDR3 is built from 12 residues. The CDR3 DNA follows: TGTGCCAGCTCCCGACAGCACTATGGCTACACCTTC. It codes for CASSRQHYGYTF.

The V gene is TRBV4-1, the J gene TRBJ2-1, with 7 bases lining up with TRBD2. Germline V gene data show CDR1 as MGHRA and CDR2 as YSYEKL. After removal of 5 bases from V and 3 bases from J, the junction contained 16 bases not matched to a gene. This CDR3 contains 18 residues. The chain's CDR3 is CASSYVGASGGHYNEQFF. CDR3 sequence (DNA): TGCGCCAGCAGCTATGTTGGGGCTAGCGGAGGCCACTACAATGAGCAGTTCTTC.